Listed below are T cell receptor beta chains from one sample, sequenced in a study of Ad26.COV2.S vaccination and SARS-CoV-2 variants. Here immunoSEQ multiplex PCR was the method, and the copy in TCRdb shows in-frame clones only, minus some. The data hold about 390,000 clones, with 70% to 90% observed a single time. The sample was peripheral blood, taken in a trial of Ad26.COV2.S vaccine versus placebo. These receptors were taken from a person between 18 and 60 years old who received the Ad26.COV2.S COVID-19 vaccine or a placebo. Each CDR3 is given with its conserved first and last residue. A D gene is named only where the DNA matches it firmly. The size field is filled for only some rows; it gives once, few, many or a size class.

j_call,clone_size,d_call,v_call,cdr3_aa,cdr3_nt
TRBJ2-7,few,NA,TRBV10-3,CAIKPGTLTSYEQYF,TGTGCCATCAAACCGGGGACACTAACTTCCTACGAGCAGTACTTC
TRBJ2-4,NA,NA,TRBV3-1/TRBV3-2,CASQGGGLDIQYF,TGTGCCAGCCAGGGCGGGGGCTTGGACATTCAGTACTTC
TRBJ2-1,NA,NA,TRBV10-3,CAISGIRGDNEQFF,TGTGCCATCAGTGGGATACGGGGAGACAATGAGCAGTTCTTC
TRBJ2-3,NA,NA,TRBV7-2,CASSQTQGRRDTQYF,TGTGCCAGCAGCCAGACGCAGGGCCGGAGAGATACGCAGTATTTT
TRBJ2-3,NA,NA,TRBV3-1/TRBV3-2,CASSQDFPGGLTDTQYF,TGTGCCAGCAGCCAAGATTTCCCGGGGGGCCTCACAGATACGCAGTATTTT
TRBJ1-1,few,TRBD1,TRBV3-1/TRBV3-2,CASSLNPVDRGQKAFF,TGTGCCAGCAGCCTAAACCCCGTCGACAGGGGTCAGAAAGCTTTCTTT
TRBJ2-7,NA,TRBD2,TRBV14,CASSHTGGAHPYEQYF,TGTGCCAGCAGCCACACGGGGGGGGCGCACCCCTACGAGCAGTACTTC
TRBJ2-5,NA,TRBD1,TRBV5-5,CASSLGQGALETQYF,TGTGCCAGCAGCTTGGGACAGGGGGCGCTGGAGACCCAGTACTTC
TRBJ2-2,NA,TRBD1,TRBV6-2/TRBV6-3,CASSQDRVTGELFF,TGTGCCAGCAGTCAGGACAGGGTGACCGGGGAGCTGTTTTTT
TRBJ2-3,NA,TRBD2,TRBV19,CASMGLPSTDTQYF,TGTGCCAGTATGGGACTACCCTCCACAGATACGCAGTATTTT
TRBJ2-7,NA,NA,TRBV2,CASSEVQSYEQYF,TGTGCCAGCAGTGAAGTACAGTCCTACGAGCAGTACTTC
TRBJ1-2,NA,NA,TRBV30,CAWGLYEGVNYGYTF,TGTGCCTGGGGTCTTTATGAGGGAGTTAACTATGGCTACACCTTC
TRBJ1-4,NA,NA,TRBV27,CASSLSGRDDEKLFF,TGTGCCAGCAGTTTATCGGGGCGAGACGATGAAAAACTGTTTTTT
TRBJ2-2,NA,NA,TRBV29-1,CSVGQITGELFF,TGCAGCGTTGGACAGATCACCGGGGAGCTGTTTTTT
TRBJ2-7,NA,NA,TRBV5-8,CASSPGVSSSYEQYF,TGTGCCAGCAGCCCGGGGGTCTCTAGCTCCTACGAGCAGTACTTC
TRBJ1-2,NA,TRBD1,TRBV18,CASSPDRENGYTF,TGTGCCAGCTCACCCGACAGGGAGAATGGCTACACCTTC
TRBJ2-5,NA,TRBD2,TRBV2,CASREFRLAGLQETQYF,TGTGCCAGCAGAGAGTTTAGACTAGCGGGGCTCCAAGAGACCCAGTACTTC
TRBJ2-7,NA,NA,TRBV5-5,CASSLSLTALYEQYF,TGTGCCAGCAGCTTGTCGCTGACAGCTTTATACGAGCAGTACTTC
TRBJ2-3,NA,NA,TRBV6-6,CASSSSGPYTQYF,NA
TRBJ2-5,NA,NA,TRBV5-4,CASSLGSQETQYF,TGTGCCAGCAGCTTGGGGAGTCAAGAGACCCAGTACTTC
TRBJ2-7,NA,NA,TRBV7-9,CASSTYEQYF,TGTGCCAGCAGCACGTACGAGCAGTACTTC
TRBJ1-5,NA,TRBD1,TRBV4-1,CASSQSPGQGSQPQHF,TGCGCCAGCAGCCAATCACCGGGACAGGGTAGTCAGCCCCAGCATTTT
TRBJ2-7,NA,NA,TRBV10-1,CASSEERWRAPWEQYF,TGCGCCAGCAGTGAGGAGCGTTGGCGGGCCCCCTGGGAGCAGTACTTC
TRBJ2-3,NA,TRBD2,TRBV19,CASSMSGGLAGALADTQYF,TGTGCCAGTAGTATGAGCGGGGGACTAGCGGGCGCACTCGCAGATACGCAGTATTTT
TRBJ2-4,NA,TRBD1,TRBV7-9,CASSSGTGRGKNIQYF,TGTGCCAGCAGTTCAGGGACAGGGAGGGGCAAAAACATTCAGTACTTC
TRBJ2-2,once,TRBD1,TRBV5-1,CASSIWTGGELFF,TGCGCCAGCAGCATATGGACAGGCGGGGAGCTGTTTTTT
TRBJ2-3,NA,TRBD1,TRBV5-1,CASSGGQGSTDTQYF,TGCGCCAGCAGCGGGGGACAGGGGAGCACAGATACGCAGTATTTT
TRBJ1-1,few,NA,TRBV19,CASSIGNTEAFF,TGTGCCAGTAGTATAGGAAACACTGAAGCTTTCTTT
TRBJ2-1,NA,NA,TRBV11-3,CASSKEYNEQFF,TGTGCCAGCAGCAAGGAGTACAATGAGCAGTTCTTC
TRBJ1-2,NA,TRBD1,TRBV29-1,CSVDDRGGNGYTF,TGCAGCGTTGATGACAGGGGAGGTAATGGCTACACCTTC
TRBJ2-7,NA,NA,TRBV6-5,CASLGGADEQYF,TGTGCCAGCTTGGGGGGCGCCGACGAGCAGTACTTC
TRBJ2-7,NA,TRBD2,TRBV19,CASSIGVGGVYEQYF,TGTGCCAGTAGTATAGGAGTCGGGGGGGTATACGAGCAGTACTTC
TRBJ2-2,NA,NA,TRBV6-5,CASSHTGAGELFF,TGTGCCAGCAGCCATACGGGGGCCGGGGAGCTGTTTTTT
TRBJ2-7,NA,TRBD1,TRBV11-2,CASTTGASYEQYF,TGTGCCAGCACCACAGGGGCGAGCTACGAGCAGTACTTC
TRBJ2-3,NA,TRBD1,TRBV5-6,CASSSGTGLSSTDTQYF,TGTGCCAGCAGCTCCGGGACAGGCCTTTCTAGCACAGATACGCAGTATTTT
TRBJ2-5,NA,NA,TRBV12-3/TRBV12-4,CASSKGPRETQYF,TGTGCCAGCAGTAAAGGTCCGCGAGAGACCCAGTACTTC
TRBJ1-1,NA,NA,TRBV6-2/TRBV6-3,CASSSMGDRNTEAFF,TGTGCCAGCAGTTCCATGGGGGACCGGAACACTGAAGCTTTCTTT
TRBJ2-2,NA,NA,TRBV5-1,CASSLVVGAGELFF,TGCGCCAGCAGCTTGGTCGTGGGGGCCGGGGAGCTGTTTTTT
TRBJ1-2,NA,NA,TRBV6-1,CASSEGFDGYTF,TGTGCCAGCAGTGAGGGGTTCGACGGCTACACCTTC
TRBJ1-1,few,NA,TRBV4-3,CASSQGIVTGFEAFF,TGCGCCAGCAGCCAAGGGATAGTCACAGGGTTTGAAGCTTTCTTT
TRBJ1-2,NA,NA,TRBV3-1/TRBV3-2,CASSQAGYYGYTF,TGTGCCAGCAGCCAAGCAGGTTACTATGGCTACACCTTC
TRBJ1-2,NA,NA,TRBV28,CASSFVVGYGYTF,TGTGCCAGCAGTTTCGTAGTTGGCTATGGCTACACCTTC
TRBJ2-7,NA,NA,TRBV12-3/TRBV12-4,CASSWDNSYEQYF,TGTGCCAGCAGTTGGGACAACAGCTACGAGCAGTACTTC
TRBJ1-1,NA,NA,TRBV12-3/TRBV12-4,CASSSNKPRAFF,TGTGCCAGCAGTAGTAACAAACCGAGGGCTTTCTTT
TRBJ1-6,NA,NA,TRBV20-1,CSASSSGPNSPLHF,NA
TRBJ1-2,NA,NA,TRBV4-3,CASSQDERADGYTF,TGCGCCAGCAGCCAAGATGAAAGGGCGGATGGCTACACCTTC
TRBJ1-1,NA,NA,TRBV4-1,CASSPLERVRGAFF,TGCGCCAGCAGTCCTCTTGAGAGGGTTCGTGGAGCTTTCTTT
TRBJ1-6,NA,NA,TRBV10-3,CAISELVENSPLHF,TGTGCCATCAGTGAGTTGGTCGAAAATTCACCCCTCCACTTT
TRBJ1-1,NA,NA,TRBV7-9,CASSFAVNTEAFF,TGTGCCAGCAGCTTCGCAGTAAACACTGAAGCTTTCTTT
TRBJ2-3,NA,NA,TRBV27,CASSSPTRLREATDTQYF,TGTGCCAGCAGTTCCCCAACCCGGTTAAGGGAGGCCACAGATACGCAGTATTTT
TRBJ1-3,NA,NA,TRBV27,CASSFTGLTDTIYF,TGTGCCAGCAGTTTTACAGGGCTGACGGACACCATATATTTT
TRBJ1-4,NA,NA,TRBV4-2,CASSQSSGATNEKLFF,TGTGCCAGCAGCCAAAGCTCGGGGGCAACTAATGAAAAACTGTTTTTT
TRBJ2-3,NA,NA,TRBV5-1,CASKVGPSTDTQYF,TGCGCCAGCAAGGTGGGACCCAGCACAGATACGCAGTATTTT
TRBJ2-2,few,TRBD2,TRBV7-6,CASSLRVAGGNTGELFF,TGTGCCAGCAGCTTACGGGTAGCGGGGGGCAACACCGGGGAGCTGTTTTTT
TRBJ1-2,NA,NA,TRBV3-1/TRBV3-2,CASSHTAYYGYTF,TGTGCCAGCAGCCACACTGCCTACTATGGCTACACCTTC
TRBJ1-6,NA,NA,TRBV18,CASSQSSYNSPLHF,TGTGCCAGCTCACAGAGCTCCTATAATTCACCCCTCCACTTT
TRBJ2-3,NA,NA,TRBV7-2,CASSRFDSSTQYF,TGTGCCAGCAGCCGCTTCGACAGCAGTACGCAGTATTTT
TRBJ2-6,NA,NA,TRBV13,CASSEGDTQGGVLTF,TGTGCCAGCAGCGAAGGGGACACCCAGGGCGGCGTCCTGACTTTC
TRBJ2-7,NA,NA,TRBV27,CASSLLAFPVSYEQYF,TGTGCCAGCAGTTTACTTGCTTTTCCAGTATCCTACGAGCAGTACTTC